This T cell receptor (beta chain) was obtained from a study of Tregs in tolerant kidney transplant recipients. Generated by immunoSEQ multiplex PCR, the TCRdb table keeps only in-frame clones and is missing some. The listing records approximately 24,000 clones. CDR3 length equals 15 residues. V trimming: 4 bases; J trimming: 4 bases; junction bases outside the gene matches: 9. The V gene's germline CDR1 is SGDLS and CDR2 YYNGEE. Mixed chimerism was transient after nonmyeloablative marrow transplants from related graft donors. Study-wide results and caveats: Tolerant patients' donor-specific Tregs expanded beyond overall Tregs, suggesting antigen-driven growth.

Concerning this clone itself: The antigen is unknown. The CDR3 end is not reached by the read, which stops 3 residues before it; the germline J gene fills it in.

The sample here was CD4+ T cells from blood (PBMCs), taken 6 months after the transplant. This sequence was found in a human patient who received a combined kidney and bone marrow transplant. Some T cells may be the graft donor's. The V gene is TRBV9, the J gene TRBJ2-5; 8 bases are a match to TRBD1. CDR3 protein: CASSPLAGGVETQYF. The part of the CDR3 DNA that was read is TGTGCCAGCAGCCCGCTGGCAGGGGGCGTAGAGACC.